These 6 T cell receptor beta chains originate from one sample sequenced in a study of neurological immune-mediated disorders (dated by TCRdb to between 2018 and 2021). Library preparation used 5' RACE. Reads for this sample came from an Illumina HiSeq 2500. TCRdb passed the public sequencing reads through fastp at Q25 and MiXCR, retaining productive beta sequences. Duplicate CDR3 protein sequences are folded into a single record with the most common DNA and genes. The sample has about 46,000 distinct CDR3 sequences on record, around 4% of them singletons. In total, the top ten clones hold around 5% of the sample. Sequencing was performed on PBMCs. The source of these receptors is a woman aged 60 to 75 with multiple sclerosis.

This clonotype appeared a few times. V and J are TRBV7-8 and TRBJ1-3, with no clear D. The length of the CDR3 is 13 residues. Germline V lookup: CDR1 SGHVS, CDR2 FQNEAQ. V lost 3 bases and J 3 bases, leaving 6 bases between the germline ends. CDR3 in amino acids: CASSFVGGNTIYF. The CDR3 region has the DNA TGTGCCAGCAGCTTTGTCGGTGGAAACACCATATATTTT.

This clonotype occurred many times. The CDR3 DNA follows: TGCAGTGCTAGAGATCTCGAGCAGGGCATCTATGGCTACACCTTC. Its translation is CSARDLEQGIYGYTF. The chain uses TRBV20-1 and TRBJ1-2; D might be TRBD1 (5 bases). From germline, CDR1 is DFQATT and CDR2 SNEGSKA (reference sequence). V was shortened by 0 bases and J by 4 bases, with 15 bases between the two germline ends. The CDR3 extends over 15 amino acids.

The sample holds many counts of this clonotype. The chain couples TRBV4-3 to TRBJ1-5, with D tentatively TRBD1 (6 bases). V lost 3 bases to trimming and J lost 5 bases, with 14 bases between them. The CDR3 loop spans 15 amino acids. Germline loops: CDR1 LGHNA, CDR2 YSLEER. CDR3 nucleotide sequence: TGCGCCAGCAGCCAGTTCACAGGGAAGGATCAGCCCCAGCATTTT. Protein: CASSQFTGKDQPQHF.

This clonotype was found many times. The chain links TRBV4-3 to TRBJ2-2; D unresolved. The length of the CDR3 is 16 residues. Trimming removed 0 bases from V and 5 bases from J, with 13 bases in between. From germline, CDR1 is LGHNA and CDR2 YSLEER. This chain's CDR3 is CASSQEGLYDTGELFF. CDR3 sequence (DNA): TGCGCCAGCAGCCAAGAGGGCCTATACGATACCGGGGAGCTGTTTTTT.

The rearrangement uses TRBV18 and TRBJ2-7, with 9 bases matching TRBD1. Germline CDR1 KGHSH, CDR2 LQKENI. The CDR3 is 15 amino acids. The V segment lost 2 bases and the J segment 3 bases; nucleotides outside the gene matches: 5. The CDR3 is CASSPDRGLNYEQYV. Written as DNA, the CDR3 is TGTGCCAGCTCACCAGACAGGGGGTTAAACTACGAGCAGTACGTC.

This clonotype was picked up many times. V and J are TRBV7-9 and TRBJ2-3; D is undetermined. The germline gives CDR1 SEHNR, CDR2 FQNEAQ (reference sequence). CDR3 length: 13 residues. The V and J ends lost 4 bases and 6 bases respectively, with 11 bases between them. The CDR3 protein is CASSSSFSDTQYF. For the CDR3, the DNA is TGTGCCAGCAGCTCCAGCTTTAGTGATACGCAGTATTTT.